The next 29 T cell receptor beta chains were all read from a single sample in a study of blood T cell repertoires in COVID-19. Sequencing was performed with immunoSEQ multiplex PCR; in TCRdb, only in-frame clones are kept and a portion is missing. The sample includes around 49,000 clones, about 92% of them seen just once. Sequenced input: peripheral blood. All receptors come from a man aged 55 to 70 with COVID-19, enrolled during active disease.

This chain joins TRBV6-5 and TRBJ1-2; 12 bases are shared with TRBD1. The germline V gene encodes CDR1 MNHEY and CDR2 SVGAGI. The CDR3 length is 14 residues. Losses at the gene ends were 6 bases for V and 6 bases for J; bases not matched to a gene: 5. In DNA form, the CDR3 reads TGTGCCAGCAGACGGGACAGGGGGCTGAATGGCTACACCTTC. As protein: CASRRDRGLNGYTF.

This clone was counted a few times. This rearrangement joins TRBV3-1 (or the pseudogene TRBV3-2) to TRBJ1-6; 7 nucleotides align to TRBD1. The CDR3 has 16 amino acids. Per the germline V gene, CDR1 is LGHDT and CDR2 is YNNKEL (reference sequence). V shed 0 bases, J shed 6 bases, and the junction held 5 bases outside the gene matches. The CDR3 sequence: CASSQDMTGFNSPLHF. CDR3 in DNA: TGTGCCAGCAGCCAAGACATGACAGGGTTTAATTCACCCCTCCACTTT.

The V gene is TRBV5-1, the J gene TRBJ2-5, with D possibly TRBD2 on 7 matching bases. V lost 2 bases, J lost 3 bases, and 11 bases lay in between. Per the germline V gene, CDR1 is SGHRS and CDR2 is YFSETQ. The CDR3 spans 14 residues. CDR3 sequence reads: CASSFGGREETQYF. The CDR3 bases are TGCGCCAGCAGCTTCGGGGGGCGGGAAGAGACCCAGTACTTC.

The gene calls are TRBV12-3 or TRBV12-4 and TRBJ1-2, with no clear D. The CDR3 is made up of 12 amino acids. The V and J ends lost 6 bases and 4 bases respectively, with 9 bases between them. CDR3 sequence: CASSRRSYGYTF. CDR3 DNA sequence: TGTGCCAGCAGCCGTCGTAGCTATGGCTACACCTTC.

J is TRBJ2-7 and V is TRBV7-6; 8 bases map to TRBD1. This CDR3 comprises 13 residues. Germline V gene data show CDR1 as SGHVS and CDR2 as FNYEAQ. J lost 7 bases, V lost 5 bases, and 7 bases had no gene match. In DNA, the CDR3 is TGTGCCAGCAGCGACCGACAGGGGAGTGAGCAGTACTTC. Translated: CASSDRQGSEQYF.

This clone is a singleton in its sample. The CDR3 loop is CASSPLAGAYEQYF. The CDR3 region has the DNA TGTGCCAGCAGTCCGCTAGCGGGAGCCTACGAGCAGTACTTC. The chain couples TRBV25-1 to TRBJ2-7; 10 bases align to TRBD2. This CDR3 comprises 14 residues. V trimming: 5 bases; J trimming: 2 bases; junction bases outside the gene matches: 3. The V gene's germline CDR1 is MGHDK and CDR2 SYGVNS.

V usage is TRBV15 and J usage is TRBJ1-2; D is perhaps TRBD1 (5 bases). Germline CDR1 reads LNHNV; CDR2 reads YYDKDF (reference sequence). The CDR3 length is 13 residues. V dropped 4 bases and J dropped 8 bases, with 14 bases sitting between them. The CDR3 coding sequence is TGTGCCACCAGCACTTTAGAAGGGGTCGGCTACACCTTC. Its translation is CATSTLEGVGYTF.

The rearrangement joins TRBV5-5 to TRBJ1-3; 9 bases align to TRBD1. The CDR3 is made up of 14 amino acids. Germline V lookup: CDR1 SGHKS, CDR2 YYEKEE (reference sequence). V lost 3 bases to trimming and J lost 7 bases; unmatched junction nucleotides: 5. CDR3 DNA sequence: TGTGCCAGCAGCTGGGGACAGGGAGGTAACACCATATATTTT. Its translation: CASSWGQGGNTIYF.

J is TRBJ1-5 and V is TRBV7-8; D perhaps matches TRBD1 (6 bases). This CDR3 spans 16 amino acids. CDR1 is SGHVS, CDR2 FQNEAQ, per germline. V gave up 3 bases and J gave up 4 bases, with 16 bases separating them. As DNA, the CDR3 is TGTGCCAGCAGCTTTGAAGTCCCGGGACATAATCAGCCCCAGCATTTT. Its translation: CASSFEVPGHNQPQHF.

The rearrangement uses TRBV24-1 and TRBJ2-1; weak D call: TRBD1 (5 bases). Germline V gives CDR1 KGHDR, CDR2 SFDVKD. Between the trimmed V and J ends, which lost 4 bases and 6 bases, there was a span of 6 bases. The CDR3 consists of 12 residues. The CDR3 here is CATSDTGNEQFF. CDR3 in DNA: TGTGCCACCAGTGACACAGGCAATGAGCAGTTCTTC.

This chain uses TRBV11-2 with TRBJ1-2; weak D call: TRBD1 (6 bases). Trimming left V 5 bases short and J 7 bases short, with 17 bases between. The V gene's germline CDR1 is SGHAT and CDR2 FQNNGV. There are 14 residues in the CDR3. The CDR3 region is CASSQNTGSPGYTF. CDR3 in DNA: TGTGCCAGCAGCCAGAACACAGGGAGTCCTGGCTACACCTTC.

The chain has TRBV18 and TRBJ1-6; 12 nucleotides match TRBD1. There are 15 residues in the CDR3. Germline V CDR1 and CDR2: KGHSH, LQKENI. V shed 3 bases and J 9 bases; nucleotides not matched to a gene: 3. CDR3 protein: CASSPGTGGTSPLHF. The CDR3, as DNA: TGTGCCAGCTCACCTGGGACAGGGGGCACTTCACCCCTCCACTTT.

The chain couples TRBV3-1 (or the pseudogene TRBV3-2) to TRBJ1-1, with 7 bases that match TRBD1. The CDR3 consists of 14 residues. CDR1 and CDR2 from the germline V gene are LGHDT and YNNKEL (reference sequence). V gave up 4 bases and J gave up 4 bases; unmatched junction bases: 6. The CDR3 DNA is TGTGCCAGCAGCCGAGTAGGGGGCATCACTGAAGCTTTCTTT. Encoded protein: CASSRVGGITEAFF.

This rearrangement joins TRBV11-2 to TRBJ2-2; the D is unclear. The CDR3 has 15 amino acids. V dropped 9 bases and J dropped 3 bases, with 17 bases sitting between them. Germline V CDR1 and CDR2: SGHAT, FQNNGV. This CDR3 reads CASGERSRHTGELFF. CDR3 nucleotide sequence: TGTGCCAGTGGAGAGAGGTCGCGCCACACCGGGGAGCTGTTTTTT.

The chain couples TRBV28 to TRBJ2-1; tentatively, D is TRBD2 (6 bases). Germline V gene lookup returns CDR1 MDHEN and CDR2 SYDVKM. This CDR3 spans 15 amino acids. V lost 4 bases and J lost 4, with 14 bases in between. In DNA, the CDR3 is TGTGCCAGCAGTTCCACGGGAGCGAATTACAATGAGCAGTTCTTC. It translates to CASSSTGANYNEQFF.

The rearrangement joins TRBV20-1 to TRBJ2-1; perhaps TRBD2 as D (5 bases). V was clipped by 3 bases and J by 9 bases, with 9 bases between them. Germline V gene sequence: CDR1 DFQATT, CDR2 SNEGSKA (reference sequence). The CDR3 has 11 amino acids. CDR3 amino acids: CSASRSGEQFF. CDR3 nucleotide sequence: TGCAGTGCTAGCAGGAGCGGTGAGCAGTTCTTC.

This clone was found a few times. The J gene is TRBJ1-3, the V gene TRBV11-2; the D is unclear. The CDR3 covers 11 residues. Germline V lookup: CDR1 SGHAT, CDR2 FQNNGV. V was clipped by 5 bases and J by 4 bases, with 3 bases between them. This CDR3 reads CASSPGNTIYF. CDR3 coding DNA: TGTGCCAGCAGCCCAGGAAACACCATATATTTT. The complete variable domain, with remaining parts taken from reference TRBV11-2 and TRBJ1-3, reads EAGVAQSPRYKIIEKRQSVAFWCNPISGHATLYWYQQILGQGPKLLIQFQNNGVVDDSQLPKDRFSAERLKGVDSTLKIQPAKLEDSAVYLCASSPGNTIYFGEGSWLTVV.

This clone has only one observation. V is TRBV24-1 and J is TRBJ2-1; 8 positions agree with TRBD2. J was trimmed by 7 bases and V by 3 bases; bases with no gene match: 16. Germline CDR1 KGHDR, CDR2 SFDVKD. This CDR3 spans 18 amino acids. The CDR3 region is CATSDPRGSGSSYNEQFF. In nucleotides, the CDR3 is TGTGCCACCAGTGATCCCCGGGGAAGCGGGAGTTCATATAATGAGCAGTTCTTC.

The CDR3: CASSSGTASSYEQYF. CDR3 bases: TGTGCCAGCTCATCCGGGACAGCGAGCTCCTACGAGCAGTACTTC. The chain is built from TRBV18 and TRBJ2-7, with 7 nucleotides matching TRBD1. The V segment lost 5 bases and the J segment 0 bases; nucleotides outside the gene matches: 7. The CDR3 extends over 15 amino acids. The germline CDR1 and CDR2 sequences are KGHSH and LQKENI. The whole variable domain, remainder taken from reference TRBV18 and TRBJ2-7, is NAGVMQNPRHLVRRRGQEARLRCSPMKGHSHVYWYRQLPEEGLKFMVYLQKENIIDESGMPKERFSAEFPKEGPSILRIQQVVRGDSAAYFCASSSGTASSYEQYFGPGTRLTVT.

The rearrangement uses TRBV13 and TRBJ2-2; 10 bases are shared with TRBD1. With V trimmed by 5 bases and J by 4 bases, 4 bases remained unmatched. Germline CDR1 and CDR2: PRHDT and FYEKMQ (reference sequence). The CDR3 is made up of 15 amino acids. The CDR3 loop is CASSQGQGFTGELFF. DNA of the CDR3: TGTGCCAGCAGCCAGGGACAGGGGTTCACCGGGGAGCTGTTTTTT. The complete variable domain, with remaining parts taken from reference TRBV13 and TRBJ2-2, reads AAGVIQSPRHLIKEKRETATLKCYPIPRHDTVYWYQQGPGQDPQFLISFYEKMQSDKGSIPDRFSAQQFSDYHSELNMSSLELGDSALYFCASSQGQGFTGELFFGEGSRLTVL.

The chain employs TRBV3-1 (or the pseudogene TRBV3-2) and TRBJ2-5; 9 positions match TRBD1. Germline V gene data show CDR1 as LGHDT and CDR2 as YNNKEL (reference sequence). With V trimmed by 5 bases and J by 4 bases, 5 bases remained unmatched. This CDR3 is built from 14 residues. The CDR3: CASSTTGGRETQYF. CDR3 DNA sequence: TGTGCCAGCAGCACAACAGGGGGCAGAGAGACCCAGTACTTC.

This chain links TRBV2 with TRBJ2-1; the match to TRBD1 covers 9 bases. Germline CDR1 is SNHLY and CDR2 is FYNNEI. CDR3 length equals 15 residues. The J segment lost 2 bases and the V segment lost 5 bases, leaving 4 bases of the junction unmatched. The CDR3 DNA reads as TGTGCCAGCAGTCGGGACAGGGCCCCCTACAATGAGCAGTTCTTC. This codes for CASSRDRAPYNEQFF.

The chain recombines TRBV18 with TRBJ2-3, with 8 bases matching TRBD1. V lost 4 bases, J lost 4 bases, and 4 bases stayed unmatched. Germline assignment: CDR1 KGHSH and CDR2 LQKENI. This CDR3 contains 14 residues. CDR3 nucleotide sequence: TGTGCCAGCTCACGAGGGACAGGTGCAGATACGCAGTATTTT. The encoded protein is CASSRGTGADTQYF.

The V and J genes are TRBV30 and TRBJ1-3; D is unclear. V gave up 0 bases and J gave up 4 bases, with 13 bases separating them. The germline V gene encodes CDR1 GTSNPN and CDR2 SVGIG (reference sequence). The CDR3 runs 15 residues. In DNA, the CDR3 is TGTGCCTGGAGTGTGGGCGGCGGGCCAGGAAACACCATATATTTT. Translating gives CAWSVGGGPGNTIYF.

The rearrangement uses TRBV18 and TRBJ2-7; 13 bases line up with TRBD2. This CDR3 contains 16 residues. V was pared by 2 bases and J by 0 bases, with 1 base of the junction left unmatched. CDR1 is KGHSH, CDR2 LQKENI, per germline. The CDR3 loop is CASSPRTSGSSYEQYF. The CDR3 nucleotides read TGTGCCAGCTCACCAAGGACTAGCGGGAGCTCCTACGAGCAGTACTTC.

J is TRBJ2-1 and V is TRBV19; 11 bases fit TRBD2. This CDR3 is 16 amino acids long. Trimming took 2 bases from V and 4 from J; bases not matched to a gene: 4. From germline, CDR1 is LNHDA and CDR2 SQIVND (reference sequence). In DNA form, the CDR3 reads TGTGCCAGTAGTATAAGACTAGCGGGGCCTTACAATGAGCAGTTCTTC. Translated: CASSIRLAGPYNEQFF.

The chain recombines TRBV6-6 with TRBJ2-7, with 7 nucleotides matching TRBD2. J gave up 0 bases and V 5 bases, and 13 bases lay outside the gene matches. Per germline, CDR1 MNHNY and CDR2 SVGAGI (reference sequence). The length of the CDR3 is 17 residues. The DNA of the CDR3 is TGTGCCAGCAGTCCCGGACGGGGGGTACCGGTCTCCTACGAGCAGTACTTC. It encodes CASSPGRGVPVSYEQYF.

This chain connects TRBV7-2 to TRBJ2-2; 9 bases line up with TRBD1. V lost 1 base, J lost 13 bases, and 4 bases stayed unmatched. Germline loops: CDR1 SGHTA, CDR2 FQGNSA. The CDR3 contains 13 residues. CDR3 sequence: CASSLGGGQGLFF. The CDR3 bases are TGTGCCAGCAGCTTAGGGGGGGGACAGGGGCTGTTTTTT.

The gene calls are TRBV9 and TRBJ2-1, with 8 bases lining up with TRBD2. The germline gives CDR1 SGDLS, CDR2 YYNGEE. V lost 0 bases and J lost 2; bases outside the gene matches: 4. This CDR3 has 16 amino acids. The CDR3 sequence: CASSVDSTSAYNEQFF. As DNA, the CDR3 is TGTGCCAGCAGCGTAGACTCGACTAGCGCCTACAATGAGCAGTTCTTC.